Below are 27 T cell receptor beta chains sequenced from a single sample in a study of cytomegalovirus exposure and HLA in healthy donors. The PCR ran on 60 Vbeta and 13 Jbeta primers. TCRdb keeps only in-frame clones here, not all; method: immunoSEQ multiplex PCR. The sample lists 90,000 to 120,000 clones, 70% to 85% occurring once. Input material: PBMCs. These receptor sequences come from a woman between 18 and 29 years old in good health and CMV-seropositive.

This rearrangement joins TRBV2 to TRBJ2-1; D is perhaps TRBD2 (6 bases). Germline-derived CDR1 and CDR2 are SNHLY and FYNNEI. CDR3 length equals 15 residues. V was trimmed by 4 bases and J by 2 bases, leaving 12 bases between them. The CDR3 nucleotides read TGTGCCAGCAGTGCTGCGGGACCCCCCTACAATGAGCAGTTCTTC. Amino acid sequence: CASSAAGPPYNEQFF.

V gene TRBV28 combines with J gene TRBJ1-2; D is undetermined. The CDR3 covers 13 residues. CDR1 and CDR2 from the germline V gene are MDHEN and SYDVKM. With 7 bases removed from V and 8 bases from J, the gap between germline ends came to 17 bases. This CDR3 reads CASKQSGPGGYTF. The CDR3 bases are TGTGCCAGCAAACAAAGCGGGCCTGGGGGCTACACCTTC.

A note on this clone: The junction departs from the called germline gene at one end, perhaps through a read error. CDR3 nucleotides: TGTGCCTGGAGCGTCTCCGCGGGTCATAACTTC. Translation gives CAWSVSAGHNF. The chain recombines TRBV30 with TRBJ2-5, with D possibly TRBD2 on 5 matching bases. The CDR3 runs to 11 residues. Germline V lookup: CDR1 GTSNPN, CDR2 SVGIG (reference sequence).

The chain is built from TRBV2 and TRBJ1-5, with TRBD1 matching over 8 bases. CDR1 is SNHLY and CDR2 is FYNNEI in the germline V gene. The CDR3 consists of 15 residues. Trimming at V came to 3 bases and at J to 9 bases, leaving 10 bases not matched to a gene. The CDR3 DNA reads TGTGCCAGCAGTGACCTGACACAGGGGGTTCTGCCCCAGCATTTT. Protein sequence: CASSDLTQGVLPQHF. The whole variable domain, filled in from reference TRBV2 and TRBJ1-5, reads EPEVTQTPSHQVTQMGQEVILRCVPISNHLYFYWYRQILGQKVEFLVSFYNNEISEKSEIFDDQFSVERPDGSNFTLKIRSTKLEDSAMYFCASSDLTQGVLPQHFGDGTRLSIL.

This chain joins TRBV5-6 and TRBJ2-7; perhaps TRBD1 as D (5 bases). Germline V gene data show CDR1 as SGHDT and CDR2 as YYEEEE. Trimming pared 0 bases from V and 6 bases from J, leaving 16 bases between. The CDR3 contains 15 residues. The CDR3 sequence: CASSLEGASNGEQYF. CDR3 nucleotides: TGTGCCAGCAGCTTGGAAGGGGCTAGTAACGGCGAGCAGTACTTC.

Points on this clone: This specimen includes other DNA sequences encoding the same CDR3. CDR3 coding DNA: TGCGCCAGCAGCCGTCAAGGGGGGAACACTGAAGCTTTCTTT. It codes for CASSRQGGNTEAFF. The chain links TRBV5-1 to TRBJ1-1; TRBD1 is a possible D gene (6 bases). The germline gives CDR1 SGHRS, CDR2 YFSETQ. V was cut by 4 bases and J by 1 base, with 11 bases left in between. CDR3 length equals 14 residues.

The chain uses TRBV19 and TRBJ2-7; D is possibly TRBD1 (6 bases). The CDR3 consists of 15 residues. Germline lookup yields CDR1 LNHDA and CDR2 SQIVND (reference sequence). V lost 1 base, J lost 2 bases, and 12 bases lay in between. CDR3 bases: TGTGCCAGTAGTATAGGGCAGGGGTCGGCCTACGAGCAGTACTTC. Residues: CASSIGQGSAYEQYF.

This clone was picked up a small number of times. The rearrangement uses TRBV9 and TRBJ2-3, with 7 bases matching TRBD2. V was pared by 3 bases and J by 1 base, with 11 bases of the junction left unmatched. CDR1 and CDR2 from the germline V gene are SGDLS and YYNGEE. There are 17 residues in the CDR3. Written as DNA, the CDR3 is TGTGCCAGCAGCGGCGGACTAGTCCCAAAAGGCACAGATACGCAGTATTTT. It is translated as CASSGGLVPKGTDTQYF.

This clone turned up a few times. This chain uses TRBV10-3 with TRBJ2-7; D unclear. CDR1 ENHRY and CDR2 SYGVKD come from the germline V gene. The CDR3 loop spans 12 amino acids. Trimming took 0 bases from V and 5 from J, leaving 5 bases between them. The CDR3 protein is CAISESSNEQYF. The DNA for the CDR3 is TGTGCCATCAGTGAGTCGAGTAACGAGCAGTACTTC.

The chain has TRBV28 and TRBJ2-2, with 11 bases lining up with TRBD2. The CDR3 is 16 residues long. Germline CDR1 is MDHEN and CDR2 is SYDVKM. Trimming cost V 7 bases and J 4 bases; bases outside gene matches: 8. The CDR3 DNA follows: TGTGCCAGCACCAATAGCGGGAGGGCGGGCACCGGGGAGCTGTTTTTT. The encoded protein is CASTNSGRAGTGELFF.

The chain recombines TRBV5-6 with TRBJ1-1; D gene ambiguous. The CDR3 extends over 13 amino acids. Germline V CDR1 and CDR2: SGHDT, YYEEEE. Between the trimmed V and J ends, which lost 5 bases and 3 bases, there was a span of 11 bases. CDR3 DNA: TGTGCCAGCAGTACGGGTCCTTACACTGAAGCTTTCTTT. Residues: CASSTGPYTEAFF.

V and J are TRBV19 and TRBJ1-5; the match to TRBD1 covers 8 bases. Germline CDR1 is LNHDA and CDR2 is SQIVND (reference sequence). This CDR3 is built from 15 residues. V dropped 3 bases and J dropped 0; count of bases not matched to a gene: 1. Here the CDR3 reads CASSIGTGSNQPQHF. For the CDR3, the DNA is TGTGCCAGTAGTATCGGGACAGGTAGCAATCAGCCCCAGCATTTT.

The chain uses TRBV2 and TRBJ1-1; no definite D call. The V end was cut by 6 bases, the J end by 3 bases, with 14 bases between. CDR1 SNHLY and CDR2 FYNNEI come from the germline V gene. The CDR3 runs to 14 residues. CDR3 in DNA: TGTGCCAGCAGACTACTTATGTGGGACACTGAAGCTTTCTTT. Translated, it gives CASRLLMWDTEAFF.

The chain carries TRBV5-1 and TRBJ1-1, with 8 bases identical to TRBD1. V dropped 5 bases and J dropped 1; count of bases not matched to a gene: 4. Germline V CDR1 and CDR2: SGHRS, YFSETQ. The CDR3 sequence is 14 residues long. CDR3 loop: CASRTGAENTEAFF. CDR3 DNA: TGCGCCAGCAGGACAGGGGCCGAGAACACTGAAGCTTTCTTT. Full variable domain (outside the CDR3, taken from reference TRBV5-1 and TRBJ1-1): KAGVTQTPRYLIKTRGQQVTLSCSPISGHRSVSWYQQTPGQGLQFLFEYFSETQRNKGNFPGRFSGRQFSNSRSEMNVSTLELGDSALYLCASRTGAENTEAFFGQGTRLTVV.

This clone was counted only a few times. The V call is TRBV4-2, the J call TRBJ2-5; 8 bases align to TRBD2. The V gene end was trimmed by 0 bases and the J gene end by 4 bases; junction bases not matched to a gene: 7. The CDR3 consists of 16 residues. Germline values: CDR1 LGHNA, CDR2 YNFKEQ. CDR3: CASSQDGTGGAETQYF. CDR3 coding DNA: TGTGCCAGCAGCCAAGATGGTACGGGAGGGGCAGAGACCCAGTACTTC.

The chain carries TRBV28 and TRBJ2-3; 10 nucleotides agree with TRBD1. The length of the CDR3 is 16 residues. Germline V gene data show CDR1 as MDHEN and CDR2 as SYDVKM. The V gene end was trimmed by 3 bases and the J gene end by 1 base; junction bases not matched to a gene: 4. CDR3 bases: TGTGCCAGCAGTTTTGCTGGGACAGGGGGCACAGATACGCAGTATTTT. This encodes CASSFAGTGGTDTQYF. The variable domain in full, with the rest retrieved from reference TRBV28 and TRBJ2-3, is DVKVTQSSRYLVKRTGEKVFLECVQDMDHENMFWYRQDPGLGLRLIYFSYDVKMKEKGDIPEGYSVSREKKERFSLILESASTNQTSMYLCASSFAGTGGTDTQYFGPGTRLTVL.

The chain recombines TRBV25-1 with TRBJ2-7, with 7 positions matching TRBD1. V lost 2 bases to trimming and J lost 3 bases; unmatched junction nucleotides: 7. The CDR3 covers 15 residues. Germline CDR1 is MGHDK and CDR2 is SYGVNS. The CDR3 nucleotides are TGTGCCAGCAGTGAAACAGGGGCACGGAGCTACGAGCAGTACTTC. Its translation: CASSETGARSYEQYF.

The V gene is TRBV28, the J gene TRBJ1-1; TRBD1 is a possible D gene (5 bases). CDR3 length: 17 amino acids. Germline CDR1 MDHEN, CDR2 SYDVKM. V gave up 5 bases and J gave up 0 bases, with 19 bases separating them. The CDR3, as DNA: TGTGCCAGCAGTAAGACGACAGCCCTGAAAATGAACACTGAAGCTTTCTTT. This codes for CASSKTTALKMNTEAFF.

CDR3 nucleotide sequence: TGTGCCAGCAGCCCCCCCGGACTAGCGGGAAGCACAGATACGCAGTATTTT. Translating gives CASSPPGLAGSTDTQYF. This chain links TRBV7-6 with TRBJ2-3, with 12 positions matching TRBD2. Germline loops: CDR1 SGHVS, CDR2 FNYEAQ. The CDR3 length is 17 residues. Germline trimming cut 5 bases from V and 0 bases from J; bases unmatched to any gene: 6.

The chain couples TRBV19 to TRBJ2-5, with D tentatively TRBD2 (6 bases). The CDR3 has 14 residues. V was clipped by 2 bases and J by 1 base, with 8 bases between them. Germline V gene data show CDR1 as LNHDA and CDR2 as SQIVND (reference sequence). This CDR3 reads CASSILAFQETQYF. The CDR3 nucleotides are TGTGCCAGTAGTATACTAGCGTTCCAAGAGACCCAGTACTTC.

Here the CDR3 reads CAISESEALNTEAFF. DNA for the CDR3: TGTGCCATCAGTGAGTCTGAAGCGTTGAACACTGAAGCTTTCTTT. V and J are TRBV10-3 and TRBJ1-1; no firm D call. The germline V and J ends were trimmed by 0 bases and 0 bases, with 8 bases remaining between them. CDR1 ENHRY and CDR2 SYGVKD come from the germline V gene. This CDR3 has 15 residues.

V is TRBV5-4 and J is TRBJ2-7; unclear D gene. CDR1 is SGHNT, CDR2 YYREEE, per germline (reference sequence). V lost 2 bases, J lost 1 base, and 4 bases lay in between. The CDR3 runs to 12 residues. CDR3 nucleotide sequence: TGTGCCAGCAGCTTCGGGTCCTACGAGCAGTACTTC. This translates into CASSFGSYEQYF.

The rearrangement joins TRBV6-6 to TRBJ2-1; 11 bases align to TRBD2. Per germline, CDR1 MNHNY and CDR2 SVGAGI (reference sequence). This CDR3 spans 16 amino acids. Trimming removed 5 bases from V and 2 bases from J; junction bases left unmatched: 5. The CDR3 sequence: CASSPTSGKAYNEQFF. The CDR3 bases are TGTGCCAGCAGTCCGACTAGCGGGAAGGCCTACAATGAGCAGTTCTTC.

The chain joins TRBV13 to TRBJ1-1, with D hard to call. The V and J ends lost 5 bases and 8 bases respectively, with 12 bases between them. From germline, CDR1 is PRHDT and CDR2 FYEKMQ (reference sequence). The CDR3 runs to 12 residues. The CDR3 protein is CASSPGGVEAFF. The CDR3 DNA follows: TGTGCCAGCAGCCCCGGAGGAGTGGAAGCTTTCTTT.

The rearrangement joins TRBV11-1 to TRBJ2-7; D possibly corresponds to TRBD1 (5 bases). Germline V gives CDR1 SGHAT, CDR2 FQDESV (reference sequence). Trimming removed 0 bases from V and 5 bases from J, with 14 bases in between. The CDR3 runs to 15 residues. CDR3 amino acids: CASSLAWQGLDEQYF. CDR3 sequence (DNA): TGTGCCAGCAGCTTAGCCTGGCAGGGCCTCGACGAGCAGTACTTC.

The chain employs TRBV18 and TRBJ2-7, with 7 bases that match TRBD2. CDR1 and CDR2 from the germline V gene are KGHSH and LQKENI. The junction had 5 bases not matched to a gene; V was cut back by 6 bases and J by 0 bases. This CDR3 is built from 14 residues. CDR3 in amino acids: CASSPSGGSYEQYF. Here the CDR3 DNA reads TGTGCCAGCTCTCCTTCGGGGGGCTCCTACGAGCAGTACTTC.

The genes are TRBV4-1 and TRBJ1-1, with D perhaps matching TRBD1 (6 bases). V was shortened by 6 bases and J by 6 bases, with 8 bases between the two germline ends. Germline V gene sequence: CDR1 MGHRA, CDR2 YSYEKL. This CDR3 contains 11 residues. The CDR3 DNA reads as TGCGCCAGCAGTCAGGGGTCTGAAGCTTTCTTT. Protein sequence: CASSQGSEAFF.